These 10 T cell receptor beta chains were all obtained from the same sample, sequenced in a study of cytomegalovirus exposure and HLA in healthy donors. Use of 60 Vbeta and 13 Jbeta primers characterized the PCR. Method: immunoSEQ multiplex PCR; TCRdb's copy keeps in-frame clones and lacks some. The sample lists 150,000 to 200,000 clones, around 79% occurring once. Sequencing input: PBMCs. Receptors were obtained from a woman in her 30s in good health and CMV-seropositive.

The chain is built from TRBV2 and TRBJ2-7, with 9 nucleotides matching TRBD2. In germline, CDR1 is SNHLY, CDR2 FYNNEI. This CDR3 has 15 residues. V shed 4 bases, J shed 0 bases, and the junction held 4 bases outside the gene matches. For the CDR3, the DNA is TGTGCCAGCAGTGGAGCGGGGGGACTCTCCTACGAGCAGTACTTC. Its protein is CASSGAGGLSYEQYF.

This clone has more than one count but fewer than ten. This chain uses TRBV7-9 with TRBJ1-6, with unresolved D. This CDR3 is 15 amino acids long. V lost 0 bases and J lost 6, with 9 bases in between. Germline V gives CDR1 SEHNR, CDR2 FQNEAQ (reference sequence). CDR3 DNA: TGTGCCAGCAGCTTAGCGCTCGGTCCTAATTCACCCCTCCACTTT. It is translated as CASSLALGPNSPLHF.

The rearrangement uses TRBV7-8 and TRBJ2-1, with 7 nucleotides matching TRBD1. Looked up from germline, CDR1 is SGHVS and CDR2 is FQNEAQ. The CDR3 is 15 residues long. V lost 3 bases, J lost 8 bases, and 10 bases stayed unmatched. The CDR3 nucleotides are TGTGCCAGCAGCTTTAGTTATCAGGGACAGTATGAGCAGTTCTTC. Protein sequence: CASSFSYQGQYEQFF.

V gene TRBV9 combines with J gene TRBJ1-1; D call uncertain. The CDR3 runs to 17 residues. From germline, CDR1 is SGDLS and CDR2 YYNGEE. Deletions cut 4 bases from V and 6 bases from J, with 25 bases between. The CDR3 DNA follows: TGTGCCAGCAGCCCTACCCGAGGTTACCGAGGTCGCGCTGAAGCTTTCTTT. Protein sequence: CASSPTRGYRGRAEAFF.

This chain connects TRBV4-1 to TRBJ1-3, with 10 bases identical to TRBD1. The CDR3 loop spans 15 amino acids. From germline, CDR1 is MGHRA and CDR2 YSYEKL. V shed 1 base and J 8 bases; nucleotides not matched to a gene: 5. DNA for the CDR3: TGCGCCAGCAGCCAAGTGACAGGGGGCGCCGACACCATATATTTT. Translating gives CASSQVTGGADTIYF.

The CDR3 DNA reads as TGTGCCAGCAGCTCGCCGGGACAGGGTAATGAAAAACTGTTTTTT. This encodes CASSSPGQGNEKLFF. The gene calls are TRBV7-2 and TRBJ1-4, with TRBD1 matching over 9 bases. CDR1 is SGHTA, CDR2 FQGNSA, per germline. The ends lost 4 bases at V and 4 bases at J; junction bases unmatched: 4. This CDR3 has 15 residues.

The V gene is TRBV5-1, the J gene TRBJ2-1, with TRBD2 matching over 7 bases. Trimming removed 4 bases from V and 4 bases from J; junction bases left unmatched: 11. Germline CDR1 is SGHRS and CDR2 is YFSETQ. CDR3 size: 16 residues. The chain's CDR3 is CASSPANGDYYNEQFF. The DNA of the CDR3 is TGCGCCAGCAGCCCGGCAAATGGGGACTATTACAATGAGCAGTTCTTC.

V usage is TRBV29-1 and J usage is TRBJ1-2, with 7 nucleotides matching TRBD1. This CDR3 spans 13 amino acids. The germline CDR1 and CDR2 sequences are SQVTM and ANQGSEA. The V gene end was trimmed by 6 bases and the J gene end by 6 bases; junction bases not matched to a gene: 10. The CDR3 region is CSVQRQGTDGYTF. The CDR3 bases are TGCAGCGTCCAGCGACAGGGTACGGATGGCTACACCTTC.

The chain uses TRBV5-4 and TRBJ1-6; 10 nucleotides match TRBD1. Germline CDR1 SGHNT, CDR2 YYREEE (reference sequence). The ends lost 4 bases at V and 10 bases at J; junction bases unmatched: 11. The CDR3 spans 16 residues. CDR3 loop: CASSAGTGEIGSPLHF. CDR3 DNA sequence: TGTGCCAGCAGCGCCGGGACAGGGGAGATAGGCTCACCCCTCCACTTT.

CDR3 bases: TGTGCCTGGAACGGCGGGAGTTCCGTCGAGCAGTACTTC. Translating it yields CAWNGGSSVEQYF. V and J are TRBV30 and TRBJ2-7, with 7 bases aligning to TRBD2. The CDR3 is 13 amino acids. Germline CDR1 and CDR2: GTSNPN and SVGIG (reference sequence). With 4 bases clipped from V and 6 bases from J, the junction kept 9 bases outside the gene matches.